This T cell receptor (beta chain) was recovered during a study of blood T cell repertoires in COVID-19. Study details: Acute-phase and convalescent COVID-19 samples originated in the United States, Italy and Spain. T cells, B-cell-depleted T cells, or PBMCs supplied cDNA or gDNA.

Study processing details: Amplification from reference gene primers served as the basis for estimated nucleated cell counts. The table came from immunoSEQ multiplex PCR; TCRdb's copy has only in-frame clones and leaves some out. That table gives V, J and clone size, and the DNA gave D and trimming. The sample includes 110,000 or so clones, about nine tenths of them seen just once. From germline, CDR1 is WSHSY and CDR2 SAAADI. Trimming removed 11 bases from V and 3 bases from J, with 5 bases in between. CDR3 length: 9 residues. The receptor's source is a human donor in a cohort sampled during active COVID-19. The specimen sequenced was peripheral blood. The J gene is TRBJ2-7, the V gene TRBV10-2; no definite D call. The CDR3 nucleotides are TGCGCCGGGCACTACGAGCAGTACTTC. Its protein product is CAGHYEQYF.